One sample yielded the 17 T cell receptor beta chains listed below, sequenced in a study of identical twins. TCRdb ran MiXCR on the 5' RACE reads and lists one entry per CDR3 protein. The sample has hundreds of thousands of distinct CDR3 sequences, 9% to 15% seen once. These sequences were also reported in another study, on yellow fever vaccine responses in identical twins.

Specimen: CD8+ T cells sorted from blood. All receptors derive from a woman under 30 in good health.

The chain carries TRBV28 and TRBJ2-1, with 9 positions matching TRBD2. This CDR3 has 15 residues. Germline V gene sequence: CDR1 MDHEN, CDR2 SYDVKM. V shed 5 bases, J shed 4 bases, and the junction held 6 bases outside the gene matches. CDR3 region: CASSSSGGIYNEQFF. CDR3 nucleotide sequence: TGTGCCAGCAGTAGCAGCGGGGGGATATACAATGAGCAGTTCTTC.

This clonotype has a count of ten or more. The rearrangement uses TRBV12-3 or TRBV12-4 and TRBJ2-3; perhaps TRBD2 as D (5 bases). CDR3 size: 12 residues. V was shortened by 4 bases and J by 14 bases, with 16 bases between the two germline ends. The CDR3 sequence: CASSSNPGGGYF. The CDR3 DNA reads TGTGCCAGCAGTTCTAACCCCGGCGGAGGGTATTTT.

J is TRBJ2-3 and V is TRBV5-1; a possible D gene is TRBD2 (8 bases). Trimming pared 0 bases from V and 2 bases from J, leaving 31 bases between. The CDR3 length is 22 residues. Germline V gene data show CDR1 as SGHRS and CDR2 as YFSETQ. DNA for the CDR3: TGCGCCAGCAGCTTGGACAGGGGACTTTCTGCGGGGGGCTCCCTTATCACAGATACGCAGTATTTT. Translated, it gives CASSLDRGLSAGGSLITDTQYF.

The CDR3 DNA is TGTGCCAGCAGTTTATCCAGATACGGGAGCGCCTACAATGAGCAGTTCTTC. Protein product: CASSLSRYGSAYNEQFF. The rearrangement joins TRBV27 to TRBJ2-1, with D perhaps TRBD2 (6 bases). This CDR3 comprises 17 residues. Trimming stripped 0 bases from V and 2 bases from J, with 14 bases between. Per the germline V gene, CDR1 is MNHEY and CDR2 is SMNVEV (reference sequence).

This clonotype was recorded many times. The chain joins TRBV27 to TRBJ1-1; D remains ambiguous. CDR1 is MNHEY, CDR2 SMNVEV, per germline (reference sequence). Trimming took off 5 bases at V and 0 bases at J, with 13 bases between the two ends. This CDR3 has 15 amino acids. The CDR3 reads CASSLTGILNTEAFF. CDR3 bases: TGTGCCAGCAGTCTCACCGGGATATTGAACACTGAAGCTTTCTTT.

This clonotype was counted at least ten times. This rearrangement joins TRBV5-5 to TRBJ2-7; 7 bases line up with TRBD1. Germline V gives CDR1 SGHKS, CDR2 YYEKEE (reference sequence). J lost 3 bases, V lost 0 bases, and 6 bases had no gene match. The CDR3 sequence is 15 residues long. CDR3 residues: CASSLVWTGYYEQYF. As DNA, the CDR3 is TGTGCCAGCAGCTTGGTTTGGACAGGCTACTACGAGCAGTACTTC.

This clonotype occurred once. The J gene is TRBJ2-7, the V gene TRBV20-1; 8 bases align to TRBD1. The CDR3 loop spans 14 amino acids. The germline CDR1 and CDR2 sequences are DFQATT and SNEGSKA (reference sequence). V lost 6 bases and J lost 1; bases outside the gene matches: 8. CDR3 sequence reads: CSAEDRERSYEQYF. The CDR3 DNA reads as TGCAGTGCCGAGGACAGGGAAAGGTCCTACGAGCAGTACTTC.

This clonotype was detected ten times or more. This chain connects TRBV7-3 to TRBJ2-1; D possibly corresponds to TRBD1 (5 bases). This CDR3 region has 15 residues. Germline CDR1 reads SGHTA; CDR2 reads FQGTGA. V lost 5 bases to trimming and J lost 6 bases, with 17 bases between them. The CDR3 reads CASSTRAGSRNEQFF. The CDR3 DNA follows: TGTGCCAGCAGCACCCGGGCAGGGTCTCGCAATGAGCAGTTCTTC.

This chain links TRBV7-9 with TRBJ2-1, with TRBD2 identical over 7 bases. This CDR3 spans 15 amino acids. Germline lookup yields CDR1 SEHNR and CDR2 FQNEAQ (reference sequence). V was clipped by 8 bases and J by 3 bases; unmatched bases: 10. The CDR3 sequence is CASWNGDYRYNEQFF. CDR3 nucleotides: TGTGCCAGCTGGAATGGGGACTACCGCTACAATGAGCAGTTCTTC. The variable domain in full, with the rest retrieved from reference TRBV7-9 and TRBJ2-1, is DTGVSQNPRHKITKRGQNVTFRCDPISEHNRLYWYRQTLGQGPEFLTYFQNEAQLEKSRLLSDRFSAERPKGSFSTLEIQRTEQGDSAMYLCASWNGDYRYNEQFFGPGTRLTVL.

This chain connects TRBV3-1 to TRBJ2-1; possible D gene TRBD2, 5 bases. V was cut by 0 bases and J by 10 bases, with 19 bases left in between. Germline V gene sequence: CDR1 LGHDT, CDR2 YNNKEL (reference sequence). This CDR3 has 16 residues. CDR3 protein: CASSQDTASRWVEQFF. CDR3 DNA: TGTGCCAGCAGCCAAGATACGGCTAGCAGGTGGGTCGAGCAGTTCTTC.

The chain couples TRBV6-4 to TRBJ2-7; TRBD1 matches at 10 bases. The length of the CDR3 is 16 residues. V was clipped by 8 bases and J by 3 bases; unmatched bases: 13. In germline, CDR1 is MRHNA, CDR2 SNTAGT. CDR3 protein: CASGDRDRGLRYEQYV. DNA for the CDR3: TGTGCCAGCGGGGACCGGGACAGGGGATTGCGCTACGAGCAGTACGTC.

This clonotype was seen at least ten times. The V gene is TRBV4-1, the J gene TRBJ2-5; D might be TRBD2 (6 bases). Between the trimmed V and J ends, which lost 1 base and 4 bases, there was a span of 16 bases. From germline, CDR1 is MGHRA and CDR2 YSYEKL. The CDR3 runs 16 residues. The CDR3 is CASSQVIRGGRETQYF. The CDR3 DNA follows: TGCGCCAGCAGCCAAGTGATTCGGGGAGGAAGAGAGACCCAGTACTTC.

This clonotype was detected only a few times. The genes are TRBV5-1 and TRBJ2-3; 8 bases map to TRBD1. Trimming took 0 bases from V and 7 from J; bases not matched to a gene: 10. CDR3 length: 16 amino acids. Germline V gives CDR1 SGHRS, CDR2 YFSETQ. The CDR3, as DNA: TGCGCCAGCAGCTTGGCCTCACAGGACAGGGCCCATACGCAGTATTTT. This encodes CASSLASQDRAHTQYF.

A note on this clonotype: Mismatch with germline at one junction end may stem from a read error. The chain recombines TRBV14 with TRBJ2-1; no clear D. There are 13 residues in the CDR3. Germline CDR1 and CDR2: SGHDN and FVKESK. The CDR3 nucleotides read TGTGCCAGCAGTCCAACAGAGTACAATGAGAAGTTCTTC. Protein product: CASSPTEYNEKFF. The variable domain in full, with the rest retrieved from reference TRBV14 and TRBJ2-1, is EAGVTQFPSHSVIEKGQTVTLRCDPISGHDNLYWYRRVMGKEIKFLLHFVKESKQDESGMPNNRFLAERTGGTYSTLKVQPAELEDSGVYFCASSPTEYNEKFFGPGTRLTVL.

This clonotype was seen more than once but under ten times. V and J are TRBV11-2 and TRBJ2-1; possible D gene TRBD2, 5 bases. The length of the CDR3 is 18 residues. CDR1 is SGHAT and CDR2 is FQNNGV in the germline V gene. V dropped 5 bases and J dropped 4 bases, with 24 bases sitting between them. The CDR3 sequence is CASSLGLASRHGYNEQFF. The DNA of the CDR3 is TGTGCCAGCAGCCTCGGATTAGCGTCGCGCCATGGGTACAATGAGCAGTTCTTC. The full variable domain, completed using reference TRBV11-2 and TRBJ2-1, is EAGVAQSPRYKIIEKRQSVAFWCNPISGHATLYWYQQILGQGPKLLIQFQNNGVVDDSQLPKDRFSAERLKGVDSTLKIQPAKLEDSAVYLCASSLGLASRHGYNEQFFGPGTRLTVL.

The chain has TRBV7-9 and TRBJ2-5; D gene ambiguous. V lost 1 base to trimming and J lost 3 bases, with 12 bases between them. The CDR3 spans 15 residues. The germline V gene encodes CDR1 SEHNR and CDR2 FQNEAQ (reference sequence). This chain's CDR3 is CASSLVQGWEETQYF. The CDR3 nucleotides are TGTGCCAGCAGCTTAGTGCAAGGGTGGGAAGAGACCCAGTACTTC.

At least ten counts were recorded for this clonotype. The chain carries TRBV5-6 and TRBJ2-1; D is unresolved. The CDR3 extends over 12 amino acids. CDR1 SGHDT and CDR2 YYEEEE come from the germline V gene. Trimming took 4 bases from V and 6 from J, leaving 8 bases between them. The CDR3 DNA sequence: TGTGCCAGCAGCCTAACCACCAATGAGCAGTTCTTC. This sequence encodes CASSLTTNEQFF.